This TCR beta chain was identified in a study of blood T cell repertoires in COVID-19. In germline, CDR1 is SGHTA, CDR2 FQGTGA. This CDR3 has 15 amino acids. V lost 7 bases to trimming and J lost 6 bases; unmatched junction nucleotides: 13. Only in-frame clones appear in the TCRdb table, and some are missing; sequencing was by immunoSEQ multiplex PCR. The top ten hold 7.5% to 10% of the sample, which has 300,000 to 400,000 clones, 87% seen once. Enrolment of Seattle patients took place during active infection, and they were followed longitudinally. Material: peripheral blood. The TCR sequence derives from a man aged 25-45 years with COVID-19, enrolled during active disease. The V and J genes are TRBV7-3 and TRBJ2-7; 9 bases agree with TRBD1. The CDR3 nucleotides read TGTGCCAGCACCCCGACAGGGGGTAGTATAGGCGAGCAGTACTTC. Amino acid sequence: CASTPTGGSIGEQYF.